This record concerns one T cell receptor beta chain sequence. Its matching antigen is unknown. CDR1 is LNHDA, CDR2 SQIVND, per germline (reference sequence). Losses at the gene ends were 8 bases for V and 10 bases for J; bases not matched to a gene: 17. There are 15 residues in the CDR3. The sample is drawn from a study of regulatory dendritic cells for organ transplantation. Study findings and constraints: Regulatory dendritic cells appeared to expand memory CD8+ clones less than mature ones.

Here immunoSEQ multiplex PCR was the method, and the copy in TCRdb shows in-frame clones only, minus some. This sample carries 25,000 to 35,000 clones, more than 70% of them seen once, and the ten largest clones take around 0.38%. Naive CD45RA+ and memory CD45RO+ CD4+ or CD8+ T cells were FACS-sorted. The chain joins TRBV19 to TRBJ2-1; 7 bases match TRBD1. The receptor's source is a human donor in good health. Sequenced input: naive CD8+ T cells from blood. Subset of the sample: CD45RA+ naive T cells. This chain's CDR3 is CASLPGQALKEEQFF. The CDR3 DNA reads TGTGCCAGTTTACCCGGACAGGCTCTTAAGGAAGAGCAGTTCTTC.